This TCR beta chain stems from a study of blood T cell repertoires in COVID-19. Remarks on this clone: In the same sample, other DNA sequences code for this CDR3.

TCRdb's copy holds only in-frame clones and misses some; the assay was immunoSEQ multiplex PCR. The table has around 200,000 clones, roughly 80% seen once. The source is a man aged 30 to 39 with active or convalescent COVID-19. Sequencing input: peripheral blood.

CDR3 bases: TGCGCCAGCAGCTTGGCGGGGGGGCACTACAATGAGCAGTTCTTC. Amino acids: CASSLAGGHYNEQFF. The chain carries TRBV5-1 and TRBJ2-1, with 8 bases matching TRBD2. Unmatched junction bases numbered 2, after V lost 0 bases and J lost 3 bases. CDR1 and CDR2 (germline): SGHRS, YFSETQ. The CDR3 contains 15 residues.